The 9 T cell receptor beta chains below all came from one sample that was sequenced in a study of blood T cell repertoires in COVID-19. Only in-frame clones appear in the TCRdb table, and some are missing; sequencing was by immunoSEQ multiplex PCR. The sample shows roughly 320,000 clones, 70% to 90% of them seen only once. The sample taken for sequencing was peripheral blood. The receptors come from a woman aged 45-59 years with COVID-19, enrolled during active disease.

The chain joins TRBV7-8 to TRBJ1-1, with D unresolved. Trimming cost V 1 base and J 2 bases, with 8 bases left between them. CDR1 SGHVS and CDR2 FQNEAQ come from the germline V gene. The CDR3 contains 14 residues. The CDR3 region is CASSLGRSNTEAFF. The CDR3 DNA follows: TGTGCCAGCAGCTTAGGACGGAGCAACACTGAAGCTTTCTTT.

The V and J genes are TRBV18 and TRBJ2-7; TRBD2 matches 7 bases. The germline V gene has CDR1 KGHSH and CDR2 LQKENI. This CDR3 comprises 16 residues. With V trimmed by 2 bases and J by 5 bases, 12 bases remained unmatched. CDR3 region: CASSPVGSGSDNEQYF. The CDR3 region has the DNA TGTGCCAGCTCACCAGTGGGTAGCGGGTCGGATAACGAGCAGTACTTC.

The chain employs TRBV7-2 and TRBJ1-1; perhaps TRBD1 as D (5 bases). Germline-derived CDR1 and CDR2 are SGHTA and FQGNSA. The ends were cut back, 3 bases at V and 4 bases at J, with 12 bases in the middle. CDR3 length: 14 amino acids. CDR3 coding DNA: TGTGCCAGCAGCTTCATGGGGAGGGGCACTGAAGCTTTCTTT. Protein: CASSFMGRGTEAFF.

The CDR3 DNA follows: TGCAGCGTTCTACCCTACGCTCCTCTTAGGACTAGCGGGAGGAACAATGAGCAGTTCTTC. The encoded protein is CSVLPYAPLRTSGRNNEQFF. The gene calls are TRBV29-1 and TRBJ2-1, with 14 positions matching TRBD2. The CDR3 has 20 amino acids. The V segment lost 5 bases and the J segment 5 bases; nucleotides outside the gene matches: 20. Germline V gives CDR1 SQVTM, CDR2 ANQGSEA.

The chain is built from TRBV2 and TRBJ2-3; D might be TRBD1 (6 bases). CDR3 length: 15 amino acids. V was clipped by 5 bases and J by 0 bases, with 12 bases between them. From germline, CDR1 is SNHLY and CDR2 FYNNEI. CDR3 sequence: CASSTGQTSTDTQYF. Here the CDR3 DNA reads TGTGCCAGCAGTACCGGACAGACTAGCACAGATACGCAGTATTTT.

CDR3 amino acids: CASRPTGLAGNEQYF. The CDR3 nucleotides read TGTGCCAGCAGACCCACGGGACTAGCGGGTAACGAGCAGTACTTC. The rearrangement joins TRBV5-4 to TRBJ2-7; 12 nucleotides match TRBD2. Germline CDR1 is SGHNT and CDR2 is YYREEE (reference sequence). V gave up 5 bases and J gave up 5 bases; unmatched junction bases: 8. The CDR3 length is 15 residues.

The chain couples TRBV27 to TRBJ2-7; TRBD1 matches at 7 bases. The CDR3 totals 13 residues. V lost 5 bases to trimming and J lost 4 bases; unmatched junction nucleotides: 5. CDR1 and CDR2 from the germline V gene are MNHEY and SMNVEV (reference sequence). The CDR3 loop reads CASSPLTGYEQYF. CDR3 nucleotides: TGTGCCAGCAGTCCGCTGACAGGGTACGAGCAGTACTTC.

The rearrangement joins TRBV19 to TRBJ2-6; 12 bases align to TRBD2. The CDR3 consists of 18 residues. The J segment lost 0 bases and the V segment lost 1 base, leaving 1 base of the junction unmatched. Per germline, CDR1 LNHDA and CDR2 SQIVND (reference sequence). The CDR3 bases are TGTGCCAGTAGTATAGGGACTAGCGGGAACTCTGGGGCCAACGTCCTGACTTTC. It is translated as CASSIGTSGNSGANVLTF.

As for this clone: One end of the junction varies from germline; a read error may be responsible. The chain is built from TRBV13 and TRBJ2-7, with TRBD2 matching over 10 bases. This CDR3 has 15 amino acids. Germline V lookup: CDR1 PRHDT, CDR2 FYEKMQ (reference sequence). CDR3: CASSKTSGRAYEKYF. The CDR3 bases are TGTGCCAGCAGCAAAACAAGCGGGAGGGCTTACGAGAAGTACTTC.